A single sample is the source of the 2 T cell receptor beta chains below, sequenced in a study of shared clonotypes between healthy human individuals. The data were produced by immunoSEQ multiplex PCR, yet TCRdb's version contains in-frame clones alone and is incomplete. The sample consists of roughly 2.2 million clones, 80% to 95% of them appearing once. Sequencing was done on a sample of naive CD4+ T cells from PBMCs. The sample's subset: CD45RA+ positively selected. These receptors came from a man between 18 and 29 years old in good health. Some clones in this sample may be carry-over from other donors' samples.

The chain recombines TRBV7-9 with TRBJ1-6; D ambiguous. V lost 5 bases, J lost 7 bases, and 12 bases lay in between. Germline loops: CDR1 SEHNR, CDR2 FQNEAQ (reference sequence). The CDR3 is 14 amino acids. The CDR3 DNA reads as TGTGCCAGCAGCCAGGACGGCTTAAATTCACCCCTCCACTTT. It encodes CASSQDGLNSPLHF.

The chain links TRBV29-1 to TRBJ2-3; the D call may be TRBD1 or TRBD2 (6 bases each). The CDR3 sequence is 12 residues long. Germline CDR1 reads SQVTM; CDR2 reads ANQGSEA. CDR3 DNA: TGCGGGGGGCGGCCAGACACAGATACGCAGTATTTT. This sequence encodes CGGRPDTDTQYF.